What follows are 4 T cell receptor beta chains derived from one specimen sequenced in a study of blood T cell repertoires in COVID-19. Sequencing used immunoSEQ multiplex PCR; TCRdb keeps in-frame clones, though not all of them. The table records about 81,000 clones, approximately 82% of them present only once. Sequenced: peripheral blood. The receptors stem from a man in his sixties with acute or convalescent COVID-19.

The chain employs TRBV28 and TRBJ1-4; 7 bases line up with TRBD1. Trimming cost V 6 bases and J 4 bases; bases outside gene matches: 8. There are 15 residues in the CDR3. The germline V gene encodes CDR1 MDHEN and CDR2 SYDVKM. The CDR3 region has the DNA TGTGCCAGCAGAAGGGACAGCGGAAATAATGAAAAACTGTTTTTT. It codes for CASRRDSGNNEKLFF.

The CDR3, as DNA: TGCAGCGTTGGAGAGGACAGGAAAGGTGAAAAACTGTTTTTT. Encoded protein: CSVGEDRKGEKLFF. The rearrangement joins TRBV29-1 to TRBJ1-4, with 7 bases that match TRBD1. Germline lookup yields CDR1 SQVTM and CDR2 ANQGSEA. The CDR3 is 14 amino acids. V lost 4 bases, J lost 7 bases, and 9 bases stayed unmatched. The variable domain in full, completed from reference TRBV29-1 and TRBJ1-4, reads SAVISQKPSRDICQRGTSLTIQCQVDSQVTMMFWYRQQPGQSLTLIATANQGSEATYESGFVIDKFPISRPNLTFSTLTVSNMSPEDSSIYLCSVGEDRKGEKLFFGSGTQLSVL.

The genes are TRBV10-3 and TRBJ2-7, with 9 bases matching TRBD1. This CDR3 has 14 residues. Germline V CDR1 and CDR2: ENHRY, SYGVKD. Losses at the gene ends were 6 bases for V and 6 bases for J; bases not matched to a gene: 9. The CDR3 nucleotides read TGTGCCATCAGGCGGACAGGGGCCTCTTTCGAGCAGTACTTC. This sequence encodes CAIRRTGASFEQYF.

The chain recombines TRBV4-1 with TRBJ2-2; tentative D call: TRBD1 (5 bases). The CDR3 covers 15 residues. The germline V gene encodes CDR1 MGHRA and CDR2 YSYEKL. Deletions cut 4 bases from V and 6 bases from J, with 15 bases between. CDR3 nucleotide sequence: TGCGCCAGCAGCCGCGCCGACGCAGGGTCCGGGGAGCTGTTTTTT. Protein product: CASSRADAGSGELFF.